The clone carrying this TCR beta chain has a count of ten or more. Its antigen is not known. Trimming left V 3 bases short and J 11 bases short, with 16 bases between. The germline V gene has CDR1 MGHRA and CDR2 YSYEKL. The CDR3 loop spans 14 amino acids. The use of a sample-barcoded 5' primer and a J-beta primer mix characterized a second PCR of about 7 to 12 cycles. The template-switch adaptor was a 5' adaptor with 12 random nucleotides. It tagged each cDNA molecule. TCRdb re-analysed the 5' RACE reads in MiXCR, keeping a single row per CDR3 protein. The sample lists roughly 680,000 distinct CDR3 sequences, roughly half seen once, with roughly 12% in the top ten. This record comes from a study of blood T cells in healthy people across ages. Overall study results and limits: The study lacked donor CMV status, which possibly confounded expanded clonotype changes. Percentage of naive T cells showed a strong correlation with TCR beta diversity. Diversity was higher, and naive CD4+ cells more numerous, in long-lived donors than in aged donors.

Sequencing input: blood. The V gene is TRBV4-1, the J gene TRBJ1-4, with D possibly being TRBD1 (5 bases). The sequence was obtained from a woman older than 75 in good health. The CDR3 reads CASSQRDSIEKLFF. The CDR3 region has the DNA TGCGCCAGCAGCCAGCGAGACAGTATTGAGAAACTGTTTTTT.